The 21 T cell receptor beta chains below all came from one sample that was sequenced in a study of radiation and T cells in renal cell carcinoma. TCRdb keeps only in-frame clones here, not all; method: immunoSEQ multiplex PCR. Of 150,000 to 200,000 clones in the sample, about nine tenths were seen once. Described time point: blood 4 weeks post-SBRT, at nephrectomy. Treatment reported: 15 Gy SBRT to primary tumor, nephrectomy 4 weeks later. The starting material was blood, obtained from a patient whose treatment included radiotherapy and nephrectomy. Receptors were obtained from a woman aged 50 to 60 with renal cell carcinoma.

The chain joins TRBV7-2 to TRBJ1-1; 7 bases map to TRBD1. Germline CDR1 and CDR2: SGHTA and FQGNSA. Trimming at V came to 7 bases and at J to 3 bases, leaving 8 bases not matched to a gene. The length of the CDR3 is 14 residues. The CDR3, as DNA: TGTGCCAGCACCCATCCAGGGGGATACACTGAAGCTTTCTTT. Translated, it gives CASTHPGGYTEAFF.

This clone was found once. The chain has TRBV4-1 and TRBJ2-3; 9 bases are a match to TRBD2. Germline trimming cut 4 bases from V and 1 base from J; bases unmatched to any gene: 6. This CDR3 contains 16 residues. Germline CDR1 is MGHRA and CDR2 is YSYEKL. The CDR3 is CASSRHPSGGTDTQYF. DNA of the CDR3: TGCGCCAGCAGCCGACATCCTAGCGGGGGCACAGATACGCAGTATTTT.

The V gene is TRBV19, the J gene TRBJ1-5; a possible D gene is TRBD1 (5 bases). Germline V gene lookup returns CDR1 LNHDA and CDR2 SQIVND (reference sequence). With 6 bases removed from V and 2 bases from J, the gap between germline ends came to 5 bases. The CDR3 consists of 12 residues. In nucleotides, the CDR3 is TGTGCCAGTAGAGGGGGCAATCAGCCCCAGCATTTT. Translated, it gives CASRGGNQPQHF.

V and J are TRBV7-2 and TRBJ2-1; 8 bases map to TRBD2. Germline V CDR1 and CDR2: SGHTA, FQGNSA. The CDR3 runs 16 residues. Unmatched junction bases numbered 5, after V lost 1 base and J lost 3 bases. The CDR3 region is CASSLGERGNYNEQFF. The CDR3 DNA follows: TGTGCCAGCAGCTTAGGGGAGCGGGGGAACTACAATGAGCAGTTCTTC.

The gene calls are TRBV5-6 and TRBJ1-4; TRBD1 aligns across 7 bases. In germline, CDR1 is SGHDT, CDR2 YYEEEE. The CDR3 contains 14 residues. V trimming: 6 bases; J trimming: 8 bases; junction bases outside the gene matches: 10. The CDR3 reads CASKLQGPGEKLFF. The CDR3, as DNA: TGTGCCAGCAAATTACAGGGGCCGGGGGAAAAACTGTTTTTT.

The table lists this clone with a count of one. The chain combines TRBV7-3 with TRBJ2-7; a weak D match, TRBD2 (6 bases). This CDR3 is built from 14 residues. Trimming removed 5 bases at V and 2 bases at J, with 13 bases between. From germline, CDR1 is SGHTA and CDR2 FQGTGA. DNA of the CDR3: TGTGCCAGCAGCGCCGGGACTGGGGCCTACGAGCAGTACTTC. It is translated as CASSAGTGAYEQYF.

Only one count was recorded for this clone. The genes are TRBV19 and TRBJ2-1; D ambiguous. The CDR3 totals 13 residues. Between the trimmed V and J ends, which lost 3 bases and 4 bases, there was a span of 7 bases. The V gene's germline CDR1 is LNHDA and CDR2 SQIVND (reference sequence). The CDR3 bases are TGTGCCAGTAGTATGGCAGATTACAATGAGCAGTTCTTC. The encoded protein is CASSMADYNEQFF.

The V and J genes are TRBV7-2 and TRBJ1-2; 9 bases agree with TRBD1. The CDR3 consists of 15 residues. Germline values: CDR1 SGHTA, CDR2 FQGNSA. V trimming: 1 base; J trimming: 5 bases; junction bases outside the gene matches: 5. The CDR3, as DNA: TGTGCCAGCAGCTTAGAACAGGGGGCGAGATATGGCTACACCTTC. The encoded protein is CASSLEQGARYGYTF. The variable domain in full, with the rest retrieved from reference TRBV7-2 and TRBJ1-2, is GAGVSQSPSNKVTEKGKDVELRCDPISGHTALYWYRQSLGQGLEFLIYFQGNSAPDKSGLPSDRFSAERTGGSVSTLTIQRTQQEDSAVYLCASSLEQGARYGYTFGSGTRLTVV.

As concerns this clone: This sample includes further DNA sequences coding for the same CDR3. J is TRBJ1-6 and V is TRBV5-4, with D hard to call. Germline assignment: CDR1 SGHNT and CDR2 YYREEE (reference sequence). The CDR3 consists of 13 residues. V was pared by 0 bases and J by 7 bases, with 5 bases between. CDR3 amino acids: CASSLVGNSPLHF. The CDR3 coding sequence is TGTGCCAGCAGCTTGGTAGGGAATTCACCCCTCCACTTT.

The chain combines TRBV5-4 with TRBJ2-3, with 7 bases matching TRBD1. The junction had 6 bases not matched to a gene; V was cut back by 5 bases and J by 3 bases. CDR3 length equals 14 residues. The germline gives CDR1 SGHNT, CDR2 YYREEE (reference sequence). The CDR3 bases are TGTGCCAGCAGGACAGGGCTGTTTACAGATACGCAGTATTTT. Protein sequence: CASRTGLFTDTQYF. Complete variable domain (other parts from reference TRBV5-4 and TRBJ2-3): ETGVTQSPTHLIKTRGQQVTLRCSSQSGHNTVSWYQQALGQGPQFIFQYYREEENGRGNFPPRFSGLQFPNYSSELNVNALELDDSALYLCASRTGLFTDTQYFGPGTRLTVL.

The chain uses TRBV5-1 and TRBJ1-1; maybe TRBD1 (6 bases). With 5 bases removed from V and 0 bases from J, the gap between germline ends came to 14 bases. The germline gives CDR1 SGHRS, CDR2 YFSETQ. The CDR3 is 15 residues long. The CDR3: CASRPDSLMNTEAFF. The CDR3 DNA is TGCGCCAGCAGGCCGGACAGCTTGATGAACACTGAAGCTTTCTTT.

CDR3 protein: CASRNSHSNQPQHF. In nucleotides, the CDR3 is TGTGCCAGCAGGAACAGTCATAGCAATCAGCCCCAGCATTTT. The chain uses TRBV2 and TRBJ1-5; D call uncertain. The CDR3 is made up of 14 amino acids. Germline V gives CDR1 SNHLY, CDR2 FYNNEI. Trimming removed 6 bases from V and 0 bases from J, with 9 bases in between.

This chain uses TRBV7-2 with TRBJ1-6; D unclear. CDR3 length: 13 amino acids. Germline V gene data show CDR1 as SGHTA and CDR2 as FQGNSA. V was trimmed by 0 bases and J by 7 bases, leaving 4 bases between them. CDR3 DNA: TGTGCCAGCAGCTTAGCACAGAATTCACCCCTCCACTTT. It yields the protein CASSLAQNSPLHF. Using reference TRBV7-2 and TRBJ1-6 for the parts outside the CDR3, the full variable domain is GAGVSQSPSNKVTEKGKDVELRCDPISGHTALYWYRQSLGQGLEFLIYFQGNSAPDKSGLPSDRFSAERTGGSVSTLTIQRTQQEDSAVYLCASSLAQNSPLHFGNGTRLTVT.

The rearrangement joins TRBV10-3 to TRBJ2-7, with D possibly TRBD1 on 5 matching bases. Per germline, CDR1 ENHRY and CDR2 SYGVKD. Trimming took off 0 bases at V and 5 bases at J, with 5 bases between the two ends. CDR3 length equals 12 residues. Here the CDR3 DNA reads TGTGCCATCAGTGAGTCAGGGGACGAGCAGTACTTC. This sequence encodes CAISESGDEQYF.

The CDR3 loop reads CASSPREQGGNTIYF. CDR3 coding DNA: TGTGCCAGCTCACCAAGGGAACAGGGTGGAAACACCATATATTTT. The rearrangement uses TRBV18 and TRBJ1-3; perhaps TRBD1 as D (6 bases). V shed 2 bases and J shed 3 bases, with 11 bases lying between them. Per germline, CDR1 KGHSH and CDR2 LQKENI. The CDR3 is 15 residues long.

Here the CDR3 reads CASSLWTRAETQYF. CDR3 sequence (DNA): TGTGCCAGCAGCCTCTGGACCCGCGCGGAGACCCAGTACTTC. The chain carries TRBV7-9 and TRBJ2-5; D is ambiguous. Per germline, CDR1 SEHNR and CDR2 FQNEAQ (reference sequence). V shed 5 bases and J shed 5 bases, with 15 bases lying between them. The CDR3 is 14 residues long.

V is TRBV19 and J is TRBJ2-1; D is unresolved. CDR3 length: 13 residues. The ends were cut back, 3 bases at V and 6 bases at J, with 9 bases in the middle. CDR1 is LNHDA, CDR2 SQIVND, per germline (reference sequence). The chain's CDR3 is CASSIVPGNEQFF. In DNA form, the CDR3 reads TGTGCCAGTAGTATTGTTCCTGGCAATGAGCAGTTCTTC.

The genes are TRBV5-6 and TRBJ1-3; TRBD1 agrees at 7 bases. The V segment lost 2 bases and the J segment 2 bases; nucleotides outside the gene matches: 7. The CDR3 sequence is 16 residues long. In germline, CDR1 is SGHDT, CDR2 YYEEEE. CDR3 in DNA: TGTGCCAGCAGCTTCTATACACAGGGGACTGGAAACACCATATATTTT. Translation: CASSFYTQGTGNTIYF.

The chain links TRBV19 to TRBJ1-5; D might be TRBD1 (6 bases). The CDR3 is 16 amino acids. The germline V gene encodes CDR1 LNHDA and CDR2 SQIVND (reference sequence). Between the trimmed V and J ends, which lost 3 bases and 4 bases, there was a span of 16 bases. CDR3 residues: CASSMTADTGNQPQHF. The CDR3 DNA reads as TGTGCCAGTAGTATGACTGCAGACACAGGGAATCAGCCCCAGCATTTT.

The chain couples TRBV4-3 to TRBJ2-1, with 8 bases fitting TRBD2. V was clipped by 5 bases and J by 1 base; unmatched bases: 1. The germline V gene has CDR1 LGHNA and CDR2 YSLEER. CDR3 length equals 14 residues. CDR3 in DNA: TGCGCCAGCAGCGAGCGGGGGTCCTACAATGAGCAGTTCTTC. This gives the protein CASSERGSYNEQFF.

V and J are TRBV6-5 and TRBJ1-1; D remains ambiguous. The CDR3 contains 13 residues. Germline loops: CDR1 MNHEY, CDR2 SVGAGI. Trimming pared 2 bases from V and 3 bases from J, leaving 7 bases between. The CDR3 loop reads CASSYIRDTEAFF. The CDR3 DNA sequence: TGTGCCAGCAGTTACATACGGGACACTGAAGCTTTCTTT.